This passage covers 14 T cell receptor beta chains from one sample sequenced in a study of blood T cell repertoires in COVID-19. The data were produced by immunoSEQ multiplex PCR, yet TCRdb's version contains in-frame clones alone and is incomplete. The table records 120,000 or so clones, more than 75% of them present only once. Sequences were obtained from peripheral blood. These receptors were obtained from a man in his sixties with acute or convalescent COVID-19.

The chain combines TRBV28 with TRBJ2-4, with D perhaps matching TRBD2 (6 bases). This CDR3 has 15 residues. Germline-derived CDR1 and CDR2 are MDHEN and SYDVKM. Between the trimmed V and J ends, which lost 3 bases and 8 bases, there was a span of 17 bases. The CDR3 loop is CASSFYHGTGDIQYF. CDR3 nucleotides: TGTGCCAGCAGTTTCTACCACGGGACGGGGGACATTCAGTACTTC.

V gene TRBV3-1 (or the pseudogene TRBV3-2) combines with J gene TRBJ2-7, with 12 bases matching TRBD2. The germline V gene encodes CDR1 LGHDT and CDR2 YNNKEL (reference sequence). J lost 4 bases, V lost 2 bases, and 6 bases had no gene match. The CDR3 contains 16 residues. CDR3 bases: TGTGCCAGCAGCCAAATGACTAGCGGGAGTCTTTACGAGCAGTACTTC. Translated: CASSQMTSGSLYEQYF.

This rearrangement joins TRBV4-2 to TRBJ2-1, with D perhaps TRBD2 (5 bases). The CDR3 contains 15 residues. Between the trimmed V and J ends, which lost 5 bases and 1 base, there was a span of 12 bases. CDR1 and CDR2 from the germline V gene are LGHNA and YNFKEQ. CDR3 region: CASSLSGNSYNEQFF. The CDR3 coding sequence is TGTGCCAGCAGCTTGAGCGGTAATTCCTACAATGAGCAGTTCTTC.

The V gene is TRBV12-3 or TRBV12-4, the J gene TRBJ2-2; unclear D gene. This CDR3 comprises 13 residues. Trimming left V 7 bases short and J 6 bases short, with 12 bases between. The CDR3 here is CASTPRASGELFF. DNA of the CDR3: TGTGCCAGCACCCCGAGAGCTTCCGGGGAGCTGTTTTTT.

The gene calls are TRBV2 and TRBJ2-3; D remains ambiguous. Germline CDR1 is SNHLY and CDR2 is FYNNEI. The CDR3 is 15 amino acids. Deletions cut 5 bases from V and 1 base from J, with 13 bases between. CDR3 sequence (DNA): TGTGCCAGCAGTTATCAGGCCCTCGGCACAGATACGCAGTATTTT. This translates into CASSYQALGTDTQYF.

This clone was picked up one time. The chain joins TRBV30 to TRBJ2-7; D is unresolved. The V end lost 3 bases, the J end lost 4 bases, and 4 bases lay between the germline ends. CDR1 and CDR2 (germline): GTSNPN, SVGIG (reference sequence). The CDR3 covers 10 residues. The CDR3 protein is CAWSQYEQYF. In nucleotides, the CDR3 is TGTGCCTGGAGCCAGTACGAGCAGTACTTC.

This chain uses TRBV11-3 with TRBJ2-1; TRBD2 matches at 9 bases. V trimming: 8 bases; J trimming: 8 bases; junction bases outside the gene matches: 13. The CDR3 length is 15 residues. Germline-derived CDR1 and CDR2 are SGHNT and YENEEA. The CDR3 here is CASSGGLAGIYEQFF. The CDR3, as DNA: TGTGCCAGCTCCGGGGGGCTAGCGGGAATTTATGAGCAGTTCTTC.

The V call is TRBV5-4, the J call TRBJ1-1; tentatively, D is TRBD1 (6 bases). Trimming took off 2 bases at V and 1 base at J, with 9 bases between the two ends. Germline V gene data show CDR1 as SGHNT and CDR2 as YYREEE (reference sequence). The CDR3 spans 14 residues. The CDR3 DNA reads TGTGCCAGCAGCTTCGACAGGTGGAACACTGAAGCTTTCTTT. It yields the protein CASSFDRWNTEAFF.

The rearrangement joins TRBV24-1 to TRBJ2-5, with TRBD1 matching over 10 bases. The CDR3 extends over 12 amino acids. J lost 7 bases, V lost 9 bases, and 4 bases had no gene match. Looked up from germline, CDR1 is KGHDR and CDR2 is SFDVKD. The CDR3 here is CATGQGEGTQYF. The DNA for the CDR3 is TGTGCCACCGGACAGGGGGAAGGGACCCAGTACTTC.

DNA for the CDR3: TGTGCCAGCAGTTTTAACGTAGGACTCGAGCAGTACTTC. Translated, it gives CASSFNVGLEQYF. The chain combines TRBV12-3 or TRBV12-4 with TRBJ2-7; TRBD2 might be the D (5 bases). CDR3 length equals 13 residues. V dropped 3 bases and J dropped 6 bases, with 12 bases sitting between them.

The chain recombines TRBV19 with TRBJ1-2, with 7 nucleotides matching TRBD1. The V gene's germline CDR1 is LNHDA and CDR2 SQIVND (reference sequence). Trimming cost V 6 bases and J 5 bases; bases outside gene matches: 6. The CDR3 runs to 13 residues. This chain's CDR3 is CASRRDRDYGYTF. CDR3 coding DNA: TGTGCCAGTAGACGCGACAGGGATTATGGCTACACCTTC. The variable domain in full, with the rest retrieved from reference TRBV19 and TRBJ1-2, is DGGITQSPKYLFRKEGQNVTLSCEQNLNHDAMYWYRQDPGQGLRLIYYSQIVNDFQKGDIAEGYSVSREKKESFPLTVTSAQKNPTAFYLCASRRDRDYGYTFGSGTRLTVV.

The J gene is TRBJ2-3, the V gene TRBV24-1; the D gene is possibly TRBD1 (6 bases). Looked up from germline, CDR1 is KGHDR and CDR2 is SFDVKD. The V end lost 7 bases, the J end lost 6 bases, and 10 bases lay between the germline ends. The CDR3 loop spans 12 amino acids. CDR3 region: CATSQGWDTQYF. The CDR3 DNA sequence: TGTGCCACCAGCCAGGGGTGGGATACGCAGTATTTT.

V gene TRBV11-2 combines with J gene TRBJ1-4; 8 bases are shared with TRBD1. Trimming removed 6 bases from V and 7 bases from J; junction bases left unmatched: 13. The CDR3 length is 16 residues. Germline-derived CDR1 and CDR2 are SGHAT and FQNNGV. The CDR3 DNA reads TGTGCCAGCAGGAAACCAGGGGGCCAGGACGGTGAAAAACTGTTTTTT. Residues: CASRKPGGQDGEKLFF.

The chain is built from TRBV3-1 (or the pseudogene TRBV3-2) and TRBJ2-2; 8 nucleotides agree with TRBD1. The ends lost 5 bases at V and 1 base at J; junction bases unmatched: 9. The CDR3 loop spans 17 amino acids. Germline V CDR1 and CDR2: LGHDT, YNNKEL (reference sequence). As DNA, the CDR3 is TGTGCCAGCAGCTCACGACAGGGGTGGAGGAACACCGGGGAGCTGTTTTTT. This encodes CASSSRQGWRNTGELFF.